The 20 T cell receptor beta chains presented below share a single source sample, sequenced in a study of a mutant IDH1 vaccine in newly diagnosed glioma. Antigens of these TCRs are unknown. Sample time point: week 35, safety follow-up. Each vaccine dose was 300 ug of mutant IDH1 20-mer peptide, with topical imiquimod. Method: immunoSEQ multiplex PCR; TCRdb's copy keeps in-frame clones and lacks some. Among approximately 61,000 clones listed, roughly 79% were seen once. The source material was PBMCs, sampled from a glioma patient whose treatment included an IDH1 peptide vaccine. The receptors shown here come from a man aged 40-50 years with glioma.

CDR3 residues: CASSLAVGLNEKLFF. The CDR3, as DNA: TGTGCCAGCAGCTTAGCGGTAGGCCTTAATGAAAAACTGTTTTTT. This chain uses TRBV7-9 with TRBJ1-4; D not resolved. V was trimmed by 0 bases and J by 4 bases, leaving 9 bases between them. The CDR3 has 15 amino acids. In germline, CDR1 is SEHNR, CDR2 FQNEAQ (reference sequence).

This rearrangement joins TRBV4-3 to TRBJ1-2; TRBD1 might be the D (5 bases). Germline lookup yields CDR1 LGHNA and CDR2 YSLEER. V lost 4 bases and J 2 bases, leaving 14 bases between the germline ends. CDR3 length: 15 amino acids. The DNA for the CDR3 is TGCGCCAGCAGCCCTACCATAGGGGTGAACTATGGCTACACCTTC. This gives the protein CASSPTIGVNYGYTF.

The count of this clone is one. This chain connects TRBV6-1 to TRBJ2-7; 14 positions match TRBD2. The CDR3 is 15 amino acids. Germline CDR1 MNHNS, CDR2 SASEGT. Unmatched junction bases numbered 2, after V lost 1 base and J lost 6 bases. The CDR3 DNA is TGTGCCAGCAGTGAAGGGACTAGCGGGAGGAGCGAGCAGTACTTC. Amino acid sequence: CASSEGTSGRSEQYF.

The chain couples TRBV11-2 to TRBJ1-3; TRBD1 is a possible D gene (5 bases). V was trimmed by 2 bases and J by 0 bases, leaving 14 bases between them. Germline loops: CDR1 SGHAT, CDR2 FQNNGV. This CDR3 is built from 17 residues. This chain's CDR3 is CASSLRIGDHSGNTIYF. The CDR3, as DNA: TGTGCCAGCAGCTTACGAATAGGGGACCACTCTGGAAACACCATATATTTT. Complete variable domain (other parts from reference TRBV11-2 and TRBJ1-3): EAGVAQSPRYKIIEKRQSVAFWCNPISGHATLYWYQQILGQGPKLLIQFQNNGVVDDSQLPKDRFSAERLKGVDSTLKIQPAKLEDSAVYLCASSLRIGDHSGNTIYFGEGSWLTVV.

Turning to this clone: Different DNA sequences within this sample yield the same CDR3. The V call is TRBV4-2, the J call TRBJ1-1; possibly TRBD1 for D (6 bases). Germline CDR1 is LGHNA and CDR2 is YNFKEQ. Between the trimmed V and J ends, which lost 1 base and 4 bases, there was a span of 16 bases. The CDR3 has 16 residues. The CDR3 here is CASSQVTGADRTEAFF. The CDR3 nucleotides read TGTGCCAGCAGCCAAGTAACGGGGGCGGATCGCACTGAAGCTTTCTTT.

CDR3 sequence reads: CASSLVLRDTQYF. In nucleotides, the CDR3 is TGTGCCAGCAGCTTAGTACTCAGAGATACGCAGTATTTT. The chain employs TRBV11-3 and TRBJ2-3; D unresolved. The germline gives CDR1 SGHNT, CDR2 YENEEA. The CDR3 is made up of 13 amino acids. Trimming took 1 base from V and 5 from J, leaving 7 bases between them.

The chain employs TRBV5-1 and TRBJ2-7; 11 bases map to TRBD2. J was trimmed by 6 bases and V by 1 base; bases with no gene match: 3. The CDR3 is 14 residues long. Germline CDR1 and CDR2: SGHRS and YFSETQ. The DNA of the CDR3 is TGCGCCAGCAGCTTGACTAGCGGGAGCGGCGAGCAGTACTTC. This translates into CASSLTSGSGEQYF.

The rearrangement joins TRBV14 to TRBJ2-5, with 9 positions matching TRBD2. Germline V lookup: CDR1 SGHDN, CDR2 FVKESK. The ends lost 0 bases at V and 2 bases at J; junction bases unmatched: 10. This CDR3 is built from 18 residues. This CDR3 reads CASSQDLTLAGPQETQYF. The CDR3 DNA is TGTGCCAGCAGCCAAGATCTTACCCTAGCGGGGCCACAAGAGACCCAGTACTTC.

This chain connects TRBV5-1 to TRBJ2-7, with a tentative D call TRBD1 (6 bases). The CDR3 contains 15 residues. Germline-derived CDR1 and CDR2 are SGHRS and YFSETQ. Trimming cost V 4 bases and J 0 bases, with 14 bases left between them. The CDR3 spells CASSVGQGLSYEQYF. CDR3 sequence (DNA): TGCGCCAGCAGCGTTGGGCAGGGGCTCTCCTACGAGCAGTACTTC.

The gene calls are TRBV28 and TRBJ2-6, with D possibly being TRBD1 (6 bases). CDR1 and CDR2 from the germline V gene are MDHEN and SYDVKM. V was pared by 6 bases and J by 2 bases, with 11 bases between. This CDR3 has 15 residues. The CDR3, as DNA: TGTGCCAGCAGAAATGACAGGACTGGGGCCAACGTCCTGACTTTC. It translates to CASRNDRTGANVLTF.

This clone appeared a single time. This sequence joins TRBV5-1 and TRBJ2-6; possibly TRBD2 for D (5 bases). The CDR3 sequence is 15 residues long. Trimming pared 7 bases from V and 4 bases from J, leaving 15 bases between. Germline V gene lookup returns CDR1 SGHRS and CDR2 YFSETQ. CDR3 nucleotides: TGCGCCAGCGCCGGTTCCTCGGGGGGGGCCAACGTCCTGACTTTC. This translates into CASAGSSGGANVLTF.

The genes are TRBV5-1 and TRBJ2-3; D unresolved. V was shortened by 2 bases and J by 2 bases, with 9 bases between the two germline ends. Germline loops: CDR1 SGHRS, CDR2 YFSETQ. The CDR3 totals 14 residues. The CDR3 nucleotides are TGCGCCAGCAGCTTCTGGGTCCCCACAGATACGCAGTATTTT. Protein sequence: CASSFWVPTDTQYF.

The J gene is TRBJ2-7, the V gene TRBV7-8, with TRBD2 identical over 10 bases. V gave up 8 bases and J gave up 4 bases; unmatched junction bases: 5. Germline CDR1 and CDR2: SGHVS and FQNEAQ. The CDR3 is 13 amino acids. CDR3 DNA sequence: TGTGCCAGCGGATTAGCGGGGGGTTACGAGCAGTACTTC. This gives the protein CASGLAGGYEQYF.

This sequence joins TRBV5-1 and TRBJ2-3, with unresolved D. Germline CDR1 and CDR2: SGHRS and YFSETQ. CDR3 length: 11 amino acids. Trimming removed 0 bases from V and 6 bases from J, with 2 bases in between. The CDR3 DNA sequence: TGCGCCAGCAGCTTGGACGATACGCAGTATTTT. Its protein product is CASSLDDTQYF.

This chain joins TRBV7-2 and TRBJ2-5; 10 nucleotides align to TRBD2. The V gene end was trimmed by 4 bases and the J gene end by 4 bases; junction bases not matched to a gene: 6. This CDR3 spans 15 amino acids. CDR1 and CDR2 from the germline V gene are SGHTA and FQGNSA. Here the CDR3 DNA reads TGTGCCAGCAGCTATAGGACTAGCGGTCGAGAGACCCAGTACTTC. Amino acid sequence: CASSYRTSGRETQYF.

This chain connects TRBV5-5 to TRBJ2-6, with D possibly being TRBD2 (6 bases). The CDR3 loop spans 15 amino acids. Per germline, CDR1 SGHKS and CDR2 YYEKEE (reference sequence). Trimming removed 0 bases from V and 3 bases from J, with 7 bases in between. The CDR3 loop reads CASSLGRDGANVLTF. In DNA, the CDR3 is TGTGCCAGCAGCTTGGGGCGGGATGGGGCCAACGTCCTGACTTTC. The full variable domain, completed using reference TRBV5-5 and TRBJ2-6, is DAGVTQSPTHLIKTRGQQVTLRCSPISGHKSVSWYQQVLGQGPQFIFQYYEKEERGRGNFPDRFSARQFPNYSSELNVNALLLGDSALYLCASSLGRDGANVLTFGAGSRLTVL.

The rearrangement joins TRBV11-2 to TRBJ1-1, with D possibly TRBD1 on 6 matching bases. Trimming took 2 bases from V and 0 from J, leaving 10 bases between them. The CDR3 is 15 residues long. Germline CDR1 SGHAT, CDR2 FQNNGV. Here the CDR3 reads CASSLPQGMNTEAFF. In DNA form, the CDR3 reads TGTGCCAGCAGCTTACCTCAGGGGATGAACACTGAAGCTTTCTTT.

V is TRBV6-1 and J is TRBJ1-4; 8 bases line up with TRBD1. The CDR3 is 15 residues long. V dropped 6 bases and J dropped 4; count of bases not matched to a gene: 7. Germline CDR1 reads MNHNS; CDR2 reads SASEGT. The CDR3 loop is CASSLDTGGNEKLFF. CDR3 DNA: TGTGCCAGCAGCCTAGACACAGGGGGTAATGAAAAACTGTTTTTT.

The chain joins TRBV11-3 to TRBJ2-1; TRBD2 aligns across 11 bases. J lost 0 bases, V lost 1 base, and 2 bases had no gene match. Germline loops: CDR1 SGHNT, CDR2 YENEEA. There are 17 residues in the CDR3. The CDR3 sequence is CASSLATSGNSYNEQFF. The CDR3 DNA reads TGTGCCAGCAGCTTAGCGACTAGCGGGAACTCCTACAATGAGCAGTTCTTC.

V and J are TRBV2 and TRBJ1-4; D is unclear. The ends were cut back, 5 bases at V and 0 bases at J, with 16 bases in the middle. Germline CDR1 is SNHLY and CDR2 is FYNNEI. The CDR3 totals 17 residues. CDR3 in DNA: TGTGCCAGCAGTCCATACGGGTATTCGGCAACTAATGAAAAACTGTTTTTT. As protein: CASSPYGYSATNEKLFF.